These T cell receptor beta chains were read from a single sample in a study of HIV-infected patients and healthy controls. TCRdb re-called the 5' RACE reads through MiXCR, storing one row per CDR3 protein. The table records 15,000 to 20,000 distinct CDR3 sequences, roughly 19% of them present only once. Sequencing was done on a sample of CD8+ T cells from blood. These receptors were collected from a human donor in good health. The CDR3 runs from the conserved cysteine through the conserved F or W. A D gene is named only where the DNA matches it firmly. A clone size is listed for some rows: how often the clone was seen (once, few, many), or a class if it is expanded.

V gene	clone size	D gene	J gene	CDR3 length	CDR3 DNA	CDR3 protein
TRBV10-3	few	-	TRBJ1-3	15	TGTGCCATCAGTGAGATTGGCAGCGCTGGAAACACCATATATTTT	CAISEIGSAGNTIYF
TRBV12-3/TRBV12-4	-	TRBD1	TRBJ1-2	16	TGTGCCAGCAGTCCCCACTCGGGGACAGGGGCCTATGGCTACACCTTC	CASSPHSGTGAYGYTF
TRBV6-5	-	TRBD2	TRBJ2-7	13	TGTGCCAGCAGTTGGGGGACTAGCGGCGAGCAGTACTTC	CASSWGTSGEQYF
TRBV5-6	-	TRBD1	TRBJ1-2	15	TGTGCCAGCAGCTTGGCCGGGACAGGGGTTGATGGCTACACCTTC	CASSLAGTGVDGYTF
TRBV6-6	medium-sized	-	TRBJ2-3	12	TGTGCCAGCAGCCGGCCCTACAATACGCAGTATTTT	CASSRPYNTQYF
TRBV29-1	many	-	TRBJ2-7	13	TGCAGCGTTTCGTCCCGGGATGCGGGTGAGCAGTACTTC	CSVSSRDAGEQYF
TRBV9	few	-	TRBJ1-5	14	TGTGCCAGCAGCGTAGGGGGGGTTTTCCAGCCCCAGCATTTT	CASSVGGVFQPQHF
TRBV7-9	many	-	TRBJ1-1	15	TGTGCCAGCAGCTTCCCAAAAGGGGGGGGAGCTGAAGCTTTCTTT	CASSFPKGGGAEAFF
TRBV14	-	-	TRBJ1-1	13	TGTGCCAGCAGCCAGTATGCGCTCACTGAAGCTTTCTTT	CASSQYALTEAFF
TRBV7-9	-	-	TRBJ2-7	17	TGCGCCAGCAGCTTATTTCCCGGGACGTCGAGCTCCTACGAGCAGTACTTC	CASSLFPGTSSSYEQYF
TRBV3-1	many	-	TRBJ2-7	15	TGTGCCAGCAGCCAACCCGGGACACCTTCCTACGAGCAGTACTTC	CASSQPGTPSYEQYF
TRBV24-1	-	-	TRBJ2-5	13	TGTGCCACCAGTGACCGATACAGGGAGACCCAGTACTTC	CATSDRYRETQYF
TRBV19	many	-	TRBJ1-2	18	TGTGCCAGTAGTATAGATCGATGGGGGACACCTGCTAACTATGGCTACACCTTC	CASSIDRWGTPANYGYTF
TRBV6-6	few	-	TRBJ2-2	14	TGTGCCAGCACCCAGGATGTAAACACCGGGGAGCTGTTTTTT	CASTQDVNTGELFF
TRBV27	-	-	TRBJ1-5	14	TGTGCCAGCAGTTTTACGGGGCCCAATCAGCCCCAGCATTTT	CASSFTGPNQPQHF